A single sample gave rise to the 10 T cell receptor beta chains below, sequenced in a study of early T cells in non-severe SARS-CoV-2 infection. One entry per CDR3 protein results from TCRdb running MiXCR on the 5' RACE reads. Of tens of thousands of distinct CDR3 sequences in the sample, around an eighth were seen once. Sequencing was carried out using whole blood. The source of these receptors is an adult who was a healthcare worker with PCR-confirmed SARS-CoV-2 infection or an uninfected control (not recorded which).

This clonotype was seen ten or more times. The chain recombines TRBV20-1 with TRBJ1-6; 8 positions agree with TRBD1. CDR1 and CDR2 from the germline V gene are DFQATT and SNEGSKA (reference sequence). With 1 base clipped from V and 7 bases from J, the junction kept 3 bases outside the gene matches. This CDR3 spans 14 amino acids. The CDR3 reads CSARAGTGNSPLHF. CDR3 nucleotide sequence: TGCAGTGCTAGAGCCGGGACAGGAAATTCACCCCTCCACTTT.

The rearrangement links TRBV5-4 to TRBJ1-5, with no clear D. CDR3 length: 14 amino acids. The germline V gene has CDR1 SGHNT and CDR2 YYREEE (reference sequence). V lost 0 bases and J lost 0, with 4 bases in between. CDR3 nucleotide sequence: TGTGCCAGCAGCTTGGACGGTAGCAATCAGCCCCAGCATTTT. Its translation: CASSLDGSNQPQHF.

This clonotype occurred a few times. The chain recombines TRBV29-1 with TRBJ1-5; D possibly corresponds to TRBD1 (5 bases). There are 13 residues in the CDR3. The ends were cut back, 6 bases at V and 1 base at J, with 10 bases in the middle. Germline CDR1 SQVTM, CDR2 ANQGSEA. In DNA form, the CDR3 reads TGCAGCGTCCGCAGGGAAAGCAATCAGCCCCAGCATTTT. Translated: CSVRRESNQPQHF.

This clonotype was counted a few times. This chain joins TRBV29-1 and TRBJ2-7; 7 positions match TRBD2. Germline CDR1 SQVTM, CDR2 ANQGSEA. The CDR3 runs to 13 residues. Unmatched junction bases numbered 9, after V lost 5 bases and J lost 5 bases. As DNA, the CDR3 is TGCAGCGTTTCGGGGGAGGGGCTGGACGAGCAGTACTTC. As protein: CSVSGEGLDEQYF.

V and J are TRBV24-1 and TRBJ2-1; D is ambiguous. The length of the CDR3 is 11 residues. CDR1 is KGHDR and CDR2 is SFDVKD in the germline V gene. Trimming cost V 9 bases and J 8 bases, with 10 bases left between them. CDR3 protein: CATGLGDEQFF. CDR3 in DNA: TGTGCCACCGGCTTAGGCGATGAGCAGTTCTTC.

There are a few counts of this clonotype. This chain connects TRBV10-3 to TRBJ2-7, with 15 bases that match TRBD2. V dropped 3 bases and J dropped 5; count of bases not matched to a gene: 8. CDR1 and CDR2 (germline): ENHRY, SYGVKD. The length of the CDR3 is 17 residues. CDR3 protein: CAISETPGLAGGDEQYF. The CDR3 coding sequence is TGTGCCATCAGTGAAACCCCAGGACTAGCGGGAGGGGACGAGCAGTACTTC.

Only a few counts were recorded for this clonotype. The CDR3 coding sequence is TGTGCCAGCTCACCGGCAGTCCAAGAGACCCAGTACTTC. Encoded protein: CASSPAVQETQYF. V is TRBV18 and J is TRBJ2-5; no firm D call. This CDR3 contains 13 residues. Germline V gene sequence: CDR1 KGHSH, CDR2 LQKENI. V was shortened by 3 bases and J by 1 base, with 6 bases between the two germline ends.

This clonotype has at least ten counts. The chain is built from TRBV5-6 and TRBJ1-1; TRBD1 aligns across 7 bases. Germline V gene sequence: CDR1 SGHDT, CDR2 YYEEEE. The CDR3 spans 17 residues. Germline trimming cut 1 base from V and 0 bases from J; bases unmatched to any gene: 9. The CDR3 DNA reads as TGTGCCAGCAGCTTGAAGTTGGGAGGACAGGTGAACACTGAAGCTTTCTTT. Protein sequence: CASSLKLGGQVNTEAFF.

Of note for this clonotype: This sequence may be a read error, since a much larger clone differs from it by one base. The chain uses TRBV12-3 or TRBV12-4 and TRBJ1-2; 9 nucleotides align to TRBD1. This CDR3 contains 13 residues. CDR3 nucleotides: TGTGGCAGCAGGTCTACAGGGGGCGGAGGCTACACCTTC. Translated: CGSRSTGGGGYTF.

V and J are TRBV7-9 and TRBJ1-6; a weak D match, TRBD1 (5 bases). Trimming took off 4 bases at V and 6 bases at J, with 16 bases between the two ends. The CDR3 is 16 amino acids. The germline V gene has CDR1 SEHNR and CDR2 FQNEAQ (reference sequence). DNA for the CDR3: TGTGCCAGCAGCTCCGCCGGGGGGTTAGCTAATTCACCCCTCCACTTT. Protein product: CASSSAGGLANSPLHF.